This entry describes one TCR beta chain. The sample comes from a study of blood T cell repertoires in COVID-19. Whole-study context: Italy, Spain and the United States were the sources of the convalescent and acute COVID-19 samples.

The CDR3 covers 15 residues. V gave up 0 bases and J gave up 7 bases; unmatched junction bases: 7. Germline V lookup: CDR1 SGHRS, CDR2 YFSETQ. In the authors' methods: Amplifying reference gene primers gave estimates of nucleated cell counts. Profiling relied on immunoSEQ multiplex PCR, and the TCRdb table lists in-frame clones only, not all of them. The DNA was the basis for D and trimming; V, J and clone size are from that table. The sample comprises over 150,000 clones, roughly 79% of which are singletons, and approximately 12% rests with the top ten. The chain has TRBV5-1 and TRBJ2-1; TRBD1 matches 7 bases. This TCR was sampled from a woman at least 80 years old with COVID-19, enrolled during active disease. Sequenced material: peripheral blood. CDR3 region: CASSLGRGNQNEQFF. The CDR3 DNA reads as TGCGCCAGCAGCTTGGGCAGGGGGAACCAAAATGAGCAGTTCTTC.